This T cell receptor beta chain emerged from a study of T cell changes during pregnancy in multiple sclerosis. Sequenced by immunoSEQ multiplex PCR; TCRdb stores in-frame clones only, minus some. The table records around 60,000 clones, roughly 93% of them present only once. This CDR3 region has 14 residues. CDR1 SGDLS and CDR2 YYNGEE come from the germline V gene. Losses at the gene ends were 4 bases for V and 8 bases for J; bases not matched to a gene: 9. The rearrangement links TRBV9 to TRBJ2-5; 9 bases align to TRBD2. The sample in question was peripheral blood, obtained after pregnancy. The sequence derives from a female donor with multiple sclerosis, enrolled in a pregnancy study. CDR3 residues: CASSPRTSVGTQYF. Here the CDR3 DNA reads TGTGCCAGCAGCCCCCGGACTAGCGTTGGAACCCAGTACTTC.